This is a list of T cell receptor beta chains from one sample in a study of monozygotic twins with inflammatory bowel disease. From its re-call of the 5' RACE reads, TCRdb lists each CDR3 protein once, without DNA. The sample has 300,000 to 350,000 distinct CDR3 sequences; the top ten hold roughly 2%. Sequenced sample: blood. The source is a human donor with ulcerative colitis or Crohn's disease, or a healthy co-twin of an affected twin (not recorded which). The CDR3 runs from the conserved cysteine through the conserved F or W. Fields, in order: J gene, V gene, CDR3 protein.

j_gene: TRBJ2-1; v_gene: TRBV24-1; CDR3aa: CATSDLRAGVHNEQFF
j_gene: TRBJ2-2; v_gene: TRBV29-1; CDR3aa: CSVEAPDGELFF
j_gene: TRBJ2-1; v_gene: TRBV2; CDR3aa: CASKYRGSNEQFF
j_gene: TRBJ2-5; v_gene: TRBV27; CDR3aa: CASSSWGGAGETQYF
j_gene: TRBJ2-4; v_gene: TRBV20-1; CDR3aa: CSARRTENMQYF
j_gene: TRBJ2-7; v_gene: TRBV20-1; CDR3aa: CSAADGSYEQYF
j_gene: TRBJ2-7; v_gene: TRBV20-1; CDR3aa: CSARTVSYEQYF
j_gene: TRBJ2-7; v_gene: TRBV9; CDR3aa: CASSPLGGEQYF
j_gene: TRBJ2-7; v_gene: TRBV20-1; CDR3aa: CSAERQPVGYEQYF
j_gene: TRBJ1-2; v_gene: TRBV10-3; CDR3aa: CAISESTVSYGYTF
j_gene: TRBJ2-5; v_gene: TRBV18; CDR3aa: CASSPVTGGKETQYF
j_gene: TRBJ2-2; v_gene: TRBV7-8; CDR3aa: CAIEQENTGELFF
j_gene: TRBJ2-5; v_gene: TRBV3-1; CDR3aa: CASSGQTRGETQYF
j_gene: TRBJ2-7; v_gene: TRBV24-1; CDR3aa: CATSSPPTYEQYF
j_gene: TRBJ1-6; v_gene: TRBV6-5; CDR3aa: CASSYWVGTLLSALHF
j_gene: TRBJ1-6; v_gene: TRBV20-1; CDR3aa: CSARDIAGRNSPLHF
j_gene: TRBJ2-2; v_gene: TRBV19; CDR3aa: CASKVDRNSGELFF
j_gene: TRBJ2-2; v_gene: TRBV5-5; CDR3aa: CASSFRDRTFSGAGELFF
j_gene: TRBJ2-3; v_gene: TRBV20-1; CDR3aa: CSARTSGGLADTQYF
j_gene: TRBJ2-5; v_gene: TRBV6-1; CDR3aa: CASTGRGGRETQYF
j_gene: TRBJ1-2; v_gene: TRBV21-1; CDR3aa: CASSLSYPNYGYTF
j_gene: TRBJ1-3; v_gene: TRBV6-1; CDR3aa: CASSRYSDSGNTIYF
j_gene: TRBJ2-5; v_gene: TRBV30; CDR3aa: CAWSVRDRKETQYF
j_gene: TRBJ2-1; v_gene: TRBV5-4; CDR3aa: CASSPGTNHNEQFF
j_gene: TRBJ2-6; v_gene: TRBV4-3; CDR3aa: CASSQTWGGANVLTF